Given below is one TCR beta chain in context. The CDR3 contains 10 residues. Per germline, CDR1 DFQATT and CDR2 SNEGSKA (reference sequence). Trimming removed 0 bases from V and 7 bases from J, with 4 bases in between. This record comes from a study of shared clonotypes between healthy human individuals. Profiling relied on immunoSEQ multiplex PCR, and the TCRdb table lists in-frame clones only, not all of them. The table lists approximately 650,000 clones, 95% to 96% of them singletons. Naive-designated CD8 cells lacked CD45RO, were positively enriched for CCR7, and omitted terminally differentiated effector memory CD45RA+ cells.

V and J are TRBV20-1 and TRBJ2-7, with unresolved D. This clonotype was obtained from a young woman in good health. The sequenced sample consisted of naive CD8+ T cells sorted from blood. In DNA form, the CDR3 reads TGCAGTGCTAGAGATGGTGAGCAGTACTTC. Encoded protein: CSARDGEQYF.